These 13 T cell receptor beta chains were all obtained from the same sample, sequenced in a study of Ad26.COV2.S vaccination and SARS-CoV-2 variants. Documented treatment: about 20 received Ad26.COV2.S at low or high dose, single or two shots; five or six received placebo; per-sample allocation not given. Specimens were obtained on day 63 following the first vaccine or placebo injection. Only in-frame clones appear in the TCRdb table, and some are missing; sequencing was by immunoSEQ multiplex PCR. Of roughly 400,000 clones in the sample, over 80% were seen once. Sequencing was performed on peripheral blood, taken in a trial of Ad26.COV2.S vaccine versus placebo. The receptors were sampled from a person between 18 and 65 years old who received the Ad26.COV2.S COVID-19 vaccine or a placebo.

This clone was observed a handful of times. The chain recombines TRBV5-6 with TRBJ1-2; the D gene is possibly TRBD1 (6 bases). Trimming pared 6 bases from V and 6 bases from J, leaving 12 bases between. CDR1 and CDR2 from the germline V gene are SGHDT and YYEEEE. This CDR3 has 12 residues. This CDR3 is CASTMDSNGYTF. The CDR3 region has the DNA TGTGCCAGCACCATGGACAGTAATGGCTACACCTTC. Full variable domain (missing parts from reference TRBV5-6 and TRBJ1-2): DAGVTQSPTHLIKTRGQQVTLRCSPKSGHDTVSWYQQALGQGPQFIFQYYEEEERQRGNFPDRFSGHQFPNYSSELNVNALLLGDSALYLCASTMDSNGYTFGSGTRLTVV.

There are a few counts of this clone. Other DNA sequences within the sample encode an identical CDR3. This sequence joins TRBV6-4 and TRBJ2-5; 10 bases are shared with TRBD2. CDR1 MRHNA and CDR2 SNTAGT come from the germline V gene. V trimming: 0 bases; J trimming: 2 bases; junction bases outside the gene matches: 0. The CDR3 covers 15 residues. CDR3 sequence reads: CASSDSSGGQETQYF. DNA of the CDR3: TGTGCCAGCAGTGACTCTAGCGGGGGGCAAGAGACCCAGTACTTC.

This chain connects TRBV5-1 to TRBJ2-2, with D possibly being TRBD1 (5 bases). The CDR3 runs to 16 residues. Trimming stripped 0 bases from V and 6 bases from J, with 15 bases between. Germline V gene sequence: CDR1 SGHRS, CDR2 YFSETQ. Here the CDR3 DNA reads TGCGCCAGCAGCTTGGGAAGGGGCGCTTCGGCCGGGGAGCTGTTTTTT. It codes for CASSLGRGASAGELFF.

This rearrangement joins TRBV11-3 to TRBJ2-7, with 7 bases lining up with TRBD2. Germline lookup yields CDR1 SGHNT and CDR2 YENEEA. Unmatched junction bases numbered 10, after V lost 5 bases and J lost 3 bases. The length of the CDR3 is 15 residues. CDR3 nucleotides: TGTGCCAGCAGCAAAGGTGGGGAGGGGCACTACGAGCAGTACTTC. Protein sequence: CASSKGGEGHYEQYF.

The gene calls are TRBV5-1 and TRBJ1-2; TRBD1 matches at 9 bases. With V trimmed by 7 bases and J by 8 bases, 12 bases remained unmatched. The CDR3 consists of 14 residues. Germline V lookup: CDR1 SGHRS, CDR2 YFSETQ. The CDR3 loop reads CASSDGTGTGGYTF. In DNA, the CDR3 is TGCGCCAGCTCTGACGGGACAGGGACGGGAGGCTACACCTTC.

The J gene is TRBJ2-7, the V gene TRBV3-1 (or the pseudogene TRBV3-2), with 8 bases lining up with TRBD2. The CDR3 length is 14 residues. V was clipped by 3 bases and J by 2 bases; unmatched bases: 3. Germline assignment: CDR1 LGHDT and CDR2 YNNKEL (reference sequence). CDR3 loop: CASSHTSGAYEQYF. CDR3 DNA: TGTGCCAGCAGCCATACTAGCGGAGCCTACGAGCAGTACTTC.

In DNA, the CDR3 is TGTGCCAGCAGTTCCGGGACAGGGAATGAAAAACTGTTTTTT. Its protein product is CASSSGTGNEKLFF. The chain has TRBV2 and TRBJ1-4; TRBD1 matches 9 bases. Losses at the gene ends were 5 bases for V and 5 bases for J; bases not matched to a gene: 3. The CDR3 is made up of 14 amino acids. Germline CDR1 is SNHLY and CDR2 is FYNNEI.

V and J are TRBV11-2 and TRBJ1-6; D remains unclear. Per germline, CDR1 SGHAT and CDR2 FQNNGV. The CDR3 is made up of 15 amino acids. Trimming pared 3 bases from V and 0 bases from J, leaving 6 bases between. CDR3 in DNA: TGTGCCAGCAGCTTCGGGAGCTCCTATAATTCACCCCTCCACTTT. Amino acid sequence: CASSFGSSYNSPLHF.

The genes are TRBV5-1 and TRBJ2-7; TRBD1 aligns across 7 bases. V dropped 3 bases and J dropped 6; count of bases not matched to a gene: 9. The CDR3 runs 14 residues. Germline V gives CDR1 SGHRS, CDR2 YFSETQ. The DNA for the CDR3 is TGCGCCAGCAGCTACCGGGACAGATGGACCGAGCAGTACTTC. It codes for CASSYRDRWTEQYF.

This clone appeared a single time. The V call is TRBV4-3, the J call TRBJ2-5; the D gene is possibly TRBD1 (5 bases). Germline V lookup: CDR1 LGHNA, CDR2 YSLEER. The CDR3 extends over 14 amino acids. For the CDR3, the DNA is TGCGCTAAACAGGCTAAGCTCTTTCTTGAGACCCAGTACTTC. Amino acid sequence: CAKQAKLFLETQYF.

The CDR3 DNA reads TGCGCCAGCAGCCAAGATCCGCGGGTAAATCAGCCCCAGCATTTT. Amino acid sequence: CASSQDPRVNQPQHF. V gene TRBV4-1 combines with J gene TRBJ1-5, with D unclear. The V end lost 0 bases, the J end lost 4 bases, and 10 bases lay between the germline ends. The CDR3 runs 15 residues. Germline CDR1 is MGHRA and CDR2 is YSYEKL.

The chain employs TRBV11-2 and TRBJ1-4; D is unresolved. This CDR3 has 14 residues. With 2 bases removed from V and 6 bases from J, the gap between germline ends came to 10 bases. Germline V gives CDR1 SGHAT, CDR2 FQNNGV. This chain's CDR3 is CASSLIVDDEKLFF. CDR3 nucleotides: TGTGCCAGCAGCTTAATCGTGGATGATGAAAAACTGTTTTTT.

The gene calls are TRBV7-6 and TRBJ2-7, with D tentatively TRBD2 (5 bases). The CDR3 contains 18 residues. The V and J ends lost 1 base and 1 base respectively, with 20 bases between them. Per the germline V gene, CDR1 is SGHVS and CDR2 is FNYEAQ. CDR3 coding DNA: TGTGCCAGCAGCTTAGAACCGACCGGGATCGGAATTTCCTACGAGCAGTACTTC. The encoded protein is CASSLEPTGIGISYEQYF.